Listed here are 15 T cell receptor beta chains from one sample, sequenced in a study of blood T cell repertoires in COVID-19. Assay: immunoSEQ multiplex PCR; the TCRdb copy retains only in-frame clones and omits some. Counted here are some 100,000 clones, roughly 87% occurring once; the ten biggest clones make up roughly 5.2%. Sequencing was carried out using peripheral blood. These receptors were taken from a woman older than 75 with active COVID-19.

This clone was detected only a few times. V usage is TRBV6-6 and J usage is TRBJ2-2; 11 bases are shared with TRBD2. This CDR3 spans 16 amino acids. Per germline, CDR1 MNHNY and CDR2 SVGAGI (reference sequence). Germline trimming cut 5 bases from V and 3 bases from J; bases unmatched to any gene: 5. CDR3 bases: TGTGCCAGCAGTCGAGGGACTAGCGGAGACACCGGGGAGCTGTTTTTT. This translates into CASSRGTSGDTGELFF.

This chain joins TRBV25-1 and TRBJ1-1, with 10 nucleotides matching TRBD1. This CDR3 region has 17 residues. Germline V gives CDR1 MGHDK, CDR2 SYGVNS. The ends lost 8 bases at V and 5 bases at J; junction bases unmatched: 17. This CDR3 reads CASCSRDRGEVGTEAFF. CDR3 DNA sequence: TGTGCCAGCTGCTCCCGGGACAGGGGTGAGGTGGGGACTGAAGCTTTCTTT.

This clone was picked up one time. The V gene is TRBV7-2, the J gene TRBJ2-5, with a possible D match to TRBD1 (6 bases). V shed 3 bases and J shed 4 bases, with 15 bases lying between them. CDR3 length: 15 residues. Germline CDR1 and CDR2: SGHTA and FQGNSA. In nucleotides, the CDR3 is TGTGCCAGCAGCTTGGGCTGGGGGCTCGGAGAGACCCAGTACTTC. Protein sequence: CASSLGWGLGETQYF.

The rearrangement links TRBV18 to TRBJ2-7; TRBD2 matches 8 bases. The V gene end was trimmed by 1 base and the J gene end by 6 bases; junction bases not matched to a gene: 5. The CDR3 extends over 14 amino acids. Germline lookup yields CDR1 KGHSH and CDR2 LQKENI. The CDR3 region has the DNA TGTGCCAGCTCACCACTGCGGGGGGCCTCCGAGCAGTACTTC. Encoded protein: CASSPLRGASEQYF.

The chain joins TRBV6-5 to TRBJ2-2; a weak D match, TRBD2 (5 bases). With 5 bases removed from V and 4 bases from J, the gap between germline ends came to 8 bases. The CDR3 extends over 13 amino acids. Germline V gene data show CDR1 as MNHEY and CDR2 as SVGAGI. In DNA form, the CDR3 reads TGTGCCAGCAGTATACGGGGCACCGGGGAGCTGTTTTTT. Protein sequence: CASSIRGTGELFF.

The chain links TRBV7-8 to TRBJ2-1; D call uncertain. Trimming took off 5 bases at V and 5 bases at J, with 10 bases between the two ends. Germline V gene data show CDR1 as SGHVS and CDR2 as FQNEAQ. The CDR3 totals 13 residues. The DNA of the CDR3 is TGTGCCAGCAGCAGCGACCGGAACAATGAGCAGTTCTTC. It codes for CASSSDRNNEQFF. Full variable domain (outside the CDR3, taken from reference TRBV7-8 and TRBJ2-1): GAGVSQSPRYKVAKRGQDVALRCDPISGHVSLFWYQQALGQGPEFLTYFQNEAQLDKSGLPSDRFFAERPEGSVSTLKIQRTQQEDSAVYLCASSSDRNNEQFFGPGTRLTVL.

The chain carries TRBV2 and TRBJ2-6, with 9 bases matching TRBD1. With V trimmed by 6 bases and J by 0 bases, 6 bases remained unmatched. From germline, CDR1 is SNHLY and CDR2 FYNNEI. The CDR3 extends over 17 amino acids. DNA of the CDR3: TGTGCCAGCAGCCGGGACAGGGTATACTCTGGGGCCAACGTCCTGACTTTC. Protein: CASSRDRVYSGANVLTF.

In nucleotides, the CDR3 is TGTGCCAGCAGTTTAAGGGGGACAGACGAAAAACTGTTTTTT. Protein: CASSLRGTDEKLFF. This chain uses TRBV28 with TRBJ1-4; 7 nucleotides line up with TRBD1. CDR3 length: 14 residues. The V segment lost 2 bases and the J segment 8 bases; nucleotides outside the gene matches: 5. The germline gives CDR1 MDHEN, CDR2 SYDVKM.

The genes are TRBV12-3 or TRBV12-4 and TRBJ1-1, with a weak D call TRBD1 (5 bases). Trimming took 10 bases from V and 5 from J, leaving 17 bases between them. This CDR3 contains 13 residues. The CDR3 here is CATKVGPWTEAFF. The CDR3 DNA reads TGTGCCACAAAGGTGGGGCCTTGGACTGAAGCTTTCTTT.

This chain uses TRBV4-1 with TRBJ2-2; D is ambiguous. The CDR3 extends over 15 amino acids. V was trimmed by 1 base and J by 3 bases, leaving 9 bases between them. CDR1 is MGHRA and CDR2 is YSYEKL in the germline V gene. The chain's CDR3 is CASSQVVVYTGELFF. The CDR3 nucleotides read TGCGCCAGCAGCCAAGTTGTAGTCTACACCGGGGAGCTGTTTTTT.

This chain uses TRBV5-6 with TRBJ2-1; tentatively, D is TRBD1 (6 bases). CDR3 length: 16 amino acids. The germline CDR1 and CDR2 sequences are SGHDT and YYEEEE. V lost 3 bases and J lost 0, with 13 bases in between. The CDR3: CASSSGGQYSYNEQFF. The CDR3 region has the DNA TGTGCCAGCAGCTCTGGAGGACAGTACTCCTACAATGAGCAGTTCTTC.

The gene calls are TRBV5-4 and TRBJ2-1; 10 nucleotides align to TRBD2. Germline V gene sequence: CDR1 SGHNT, CDR2 YYREEE (reference sequence). V shed 7 bases and J 0 bases; nucleotides not matched to a gene: 4. CDR3 size: 15 residues. The CDR3 bases are TGTGCCAGCGCCGAGCGGGGGGGCTCCTACAATGAGCAGTTCTTC. The encoded protein is CASAERGGSYNEQFF.

This sequence joins TRBV28 and TRBJ2-1; D possibly corresponds to TRBD2 (5 bases). The CDR3 runs 15 residues. Germline lookup yields CDR1 MDHEN and CDR2 SYDVKM. V lost 3 bases to trimming and J lost 0 bases, with 9 bases between them. CDR3 loop: CASSLFSASYNEQFF. CDR3 bases: TGTGCCAGCAGTTTGTTTAGCGCCTCCTACAATGAGCAGTTCTTC.

V usage is TRBV7-8 and J usage is TRBJ2-5, with a tentative D call TRBD1 (5 bases). The CDR3 covers 19 residues. V lost 5 bases and J lost 0, with 25 bases in between. From germline, CDR1 is SGHVS and CDR2 FQNEAQ. Here the CDR3 DNA reads TGTGCCAGCAGCCTTCTCTCGGCAGGGCCGTTGGGGAACCAAGAGACCCAGTACTTC. Translation: CASSLLSAGPLGNQETQYF.

The CDR3 region has the DNA TGTGCCAGCTCACCACCGGGACAGGCCACAGATACGCAGTATTTT. Amino acids: CASSPPGQATDTQYF. The V gene is TRBV18, the J gene TRBJ2-3; TRBD1 agrees at 8 bases. CDR1 and CDR2 from the germline V gene are KGHSH and LQKENI. J gave up 2 bases and V 0 bases, and 1 base lay outside the gene matches. This CDR3 region has 15 residues.